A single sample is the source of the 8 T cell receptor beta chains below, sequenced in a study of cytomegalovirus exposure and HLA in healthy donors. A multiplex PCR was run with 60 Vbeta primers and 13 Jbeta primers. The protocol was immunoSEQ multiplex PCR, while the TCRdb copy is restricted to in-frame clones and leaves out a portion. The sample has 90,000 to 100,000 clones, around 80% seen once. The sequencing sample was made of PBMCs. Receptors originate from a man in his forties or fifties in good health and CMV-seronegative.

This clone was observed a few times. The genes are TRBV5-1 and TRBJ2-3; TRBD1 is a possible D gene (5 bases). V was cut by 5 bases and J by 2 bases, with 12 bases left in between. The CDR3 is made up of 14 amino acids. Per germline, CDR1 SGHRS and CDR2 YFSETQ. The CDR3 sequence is CASRQGQNTDTQYF. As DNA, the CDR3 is TGCGCCAGCAGGCAGGGCCAGAACACAGATACGCAGTATTTT.

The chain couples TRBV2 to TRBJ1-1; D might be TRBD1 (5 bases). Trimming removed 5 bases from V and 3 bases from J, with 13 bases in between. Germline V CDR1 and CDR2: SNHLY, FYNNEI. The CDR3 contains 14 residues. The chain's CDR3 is CASSLISGDTEAFF. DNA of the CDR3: TGTGCCAGCAGTCTCATTTCGGGGGACACTGAAGCTTTCTTT.

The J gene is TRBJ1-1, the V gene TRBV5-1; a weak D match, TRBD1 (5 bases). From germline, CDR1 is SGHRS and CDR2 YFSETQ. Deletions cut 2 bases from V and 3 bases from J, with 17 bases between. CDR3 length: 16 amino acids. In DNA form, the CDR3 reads TGCGCCAGCAGCTTCACTGTTCTTACAGGCGACACTGAAGCTTTCTTT. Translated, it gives CASSFTVLTGDTEAFF. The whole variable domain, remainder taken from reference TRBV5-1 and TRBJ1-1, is KAGVTQTPRYLIKTRGQQVTLSCSPISGHRSVSWYQQTPGQGLQFLFEYFSETQRNKGNFPGRFSGRQFSNSRSEMNVSTLELGDSALYLCASSFTVLTGDTEAFFGQGTRLTVV.

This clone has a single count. The CDR3, as DNA: TGCGCCAGCAGCTCCCGAGGGTCGGTAAAGAACACTGAAGCTTTCTTT. As protein: CASSSRGSVKNTEAFF. The chain recombines TRBV5-1 with TRBJ1-1; the D is unclear. The germline V and J ends were trimmed by 3 bases and 1 base, with 16 bases remaining between them. Germline-derived CDR1 and CDR2 are SGHRS and YFSETQ. The CDR3 loop spans 16 amino acids.

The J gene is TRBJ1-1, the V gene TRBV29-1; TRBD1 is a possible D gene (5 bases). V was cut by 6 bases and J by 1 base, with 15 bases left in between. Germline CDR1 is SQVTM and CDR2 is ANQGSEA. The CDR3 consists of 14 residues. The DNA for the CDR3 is TGCAGCGTGGGGCGGCGGGATGAGAACACTGAAGCTTTCTTT. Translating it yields CSVGRRDENTEAFF. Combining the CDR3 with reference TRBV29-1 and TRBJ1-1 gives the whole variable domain SAVISQKPSRDICQRGTSLTIQCQVDSQVTMMFWYRQQPGQSLTLIATANQGSEATYESGFVIDKFPISRPNLTFSTLTVSNMSPEDSSIYLCSVGRRDENTEAFFGQGTRLTVV.

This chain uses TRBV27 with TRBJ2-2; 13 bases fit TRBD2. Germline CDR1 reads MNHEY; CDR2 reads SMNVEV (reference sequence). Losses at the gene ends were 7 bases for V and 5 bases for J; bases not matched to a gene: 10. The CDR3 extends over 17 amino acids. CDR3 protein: CASTPFGTSGVTGELFF. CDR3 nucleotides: TGTGCCAGCACCCCCTTCGGGACTAGCGGGGTTACCGGGGAGCTGTTTTTT.

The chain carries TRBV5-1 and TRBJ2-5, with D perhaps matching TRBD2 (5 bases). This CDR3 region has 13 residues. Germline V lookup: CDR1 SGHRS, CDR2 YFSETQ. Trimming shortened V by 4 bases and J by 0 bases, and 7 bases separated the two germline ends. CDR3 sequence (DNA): TGCGCCAGCAGCGCCGGGAACCAAGAGACCCAGTACTTC. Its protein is CASSAGNQETQYF.

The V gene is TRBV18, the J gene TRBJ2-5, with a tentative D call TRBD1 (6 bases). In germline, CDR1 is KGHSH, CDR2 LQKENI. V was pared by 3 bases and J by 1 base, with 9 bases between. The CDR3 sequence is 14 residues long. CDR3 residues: CASSPRDIQETQYF. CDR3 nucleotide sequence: TGTGCCAGCTCACCTCGGGACATCCAAGAGACCCAGTACTTC.